This T cell receptor beta chain stems from a study of control samples from healthy donors and cancer patients. Germline trimming cut 10 bases from V and 4 bases from J; bases unmatched to any gene: 13. This CDR3 is built from 15 residues. Germline V gene lookup returns CDR1 KGHDR and CDR2 SFDVKD. Only in-frame clones appear in the TCRdb table, and some are missing; sequencing was by immunoSEQ multiplex PCR. Counted here are some 130,000 clones, 80% to 90% occurring once; the ten biggest clones make up roughly 10%. V gene TRBV24-1 combines with J gene TRBJ2-5; 8 bases fit TRBD2. The sequenced material came from blood. The receptor was isolated from a woman aged 25 to 45 in good health. Here the CDR3 reads CATRDGTSDSETQYF. The DNA of the CDR3 is TGTGCCACAAGGGACGGGACTAGTGATTCAGAGACCCAGTACTTC.